This TCR beta chain is from a study of human T cells and chemical hapten exposure (dated by TCRdb to the early 2020s). As for the study more broadly: For sensitization, 2% DPC in acetone was applied to a 2 cm by 2 cm area of upper inner arm skin. Throughout the roughly 26-week study period, patients were also given weekly therapeutic DPC doses on the scalp. Patch testing was performed on the upper back with Finn chambers containing 0.01% DPC, and the patch tests were scored after 6 days according to International Contact Dermatitis Research Group standards. The patient cohort, mostly female, included alopecia areata with under or over 50% scalp involvement, alopecia totalis and alopecia universalis. Libraries were pooled for sequencing, and variation in per-sample TCR yields was attributed mainly to small differences in library volumes within the pool. The study tracked peripheral blood TCR repertoire changes in vivo during primary and secondary sensitization to the hapten diphenylcyclopropenone (DPC) in alopecia patients. Blood was sampled from patients pre-sensitization (week 0) and at 2, 6 and about 24 weeks after DPC sensitization. Around 30 alopecia patients provided blood for TCR sequencing at one to four time points (pre-sensitization, 2, 6 and 24 weeks).

The time point tag for this specimen amounts to: patch test 1, 2 weeks after DPC sensitization. The treatment or condition label, read with the paper, signifies: therapeutic diphenylcyclopropenone sensitization with weekly scalp DPC. Blood at each patch-test visit was drawn before the patch test was applied. Eligible patients were aged 18 to 70, diagnosed with alopecia, deemed suitable for DPC therapy, and excluded if pregnant. Total RNA was extracted from unfractionated whole blood that had been collected in Tempus Blood RNA tubes. The CDR3 numbers 12 residues from cysteine through phenylalanine. Left in the record is the CDR3 DNA by itself, 36 bases read in frame from the first base. V is cut by 5 bases and J by 6 bases, and the space between the germline ends is 8 bases. CDR1 and CDR2, per the germline V gene, are MDHEN and SYDVKM. The library was made by RACE. Sequencing instrument: NextSeq 500. Library preparation attached unique molecular identifiers to individual cDNA molecules for quantitative, reproducible TCR counting. For every blood RNA sample, sequencing covered both the TCR alpha and TCR beta chains. In the original analysis: A median of about 100,000 TCRs per sample was observed, with a range of about 23,224 to 690,600. V, J and CDR3 annotation of the TCR reads was performed with the Decombinator software suite. Every sample was subsampled to the same number of TCRs (28,000) for the PS versus PT1 abundance plots. TCRs were defined as expanded if absent before sensitization and observed at least eight times at the 2-week time point. TCRdb reprocessing: public reads trimmed at Q25 with fastp, clones called with MiXCR, in-frame beta chains kept. Records with the same CDR3 protein are collapsed into one entry carrying the most frequent genes and DNA. The V and J calls shown here were made by TCRdb, not taken from the authors' results. This sample lists roughly 80,000 distinct CDR3 sequences; over 8.5% were detected once. The ten largest clones capture 4% to 5% of the sample.

Comment on this clonotype: Its recognized antigen is unknown. The sample holds no much larger clone one base away, and base qualities are not on file.

Results and caveats for the whole study, not just this receptor: Alopecia, a presumed autoimmune disease, was present in all patients, so the immune response of the patients might differ from that of healthy individuals. The number of PT1 expanded TCRs positively correlated with patch test score, significant at thresholds 8, 16 and 32 but not 4. Repeated subsampling changed both the strength of the expansion versus patch-test correlation and the threshold at which the correlation became significant. DPC sensitization did not change the number of TCRs with a frequency above 1 in 1000, and there was no evidence of changes in global repertoire structure. Expanded TCRs formed significantly more large CDR3 similarity clusters than pre-sensitization or healthy control sets, consistent with antigen-driven responses.

Sequenced here: whole blood, sampled in connection with sensitization to the hapten diphenylcyclopropenone (DPC). The rearranged segments are TRBV28 and TRBJ2-4; the D gene is perhaps TRBD1, from 5 matching bases. This receptor was identified in a woman aged 45 to 65 with alopecia areata. Some clones in this sample may be carry-over from other donors' samples. The bases read TGTGCCAGCAGTCTGACAGTAAACATTCAGTACTTC. Its product reads: CASSLTVNIQYF.